Listed below are T cell receptor beta chains from one sample, sequenced in a study of T cells in Graves' hyperthyroidism and ophthalmopathy. MiXCR was run by TCRdb on the multiplex PCR reads, yielding one entry per CDR3 protein. Here the sample spans around 690,000 distinct CDR3 sequences, more than 20% being singletons. Sequencing used blood. Receptors were obtained from a man aged 25-45 years with Graves' ophthalmopathy. CDR3s include the opening cysteine and the closing phenylalanine or tryptophan. Fields, in order: clone size, D gene, V gene, J gene, CDR3 DNA, CDR3 protein. D genes are given only for firm matches. Some rows have no size entry. The others give once, few or many, or a class for an expanded clone.

abundance: few; d_gene: -; v_gene: TRBV19; j_gene: TRBJ2-3; CDR3nt: TGTGCCAGTAGTCCGTCGTCTAGAAGGGGCACAGATACGCAGTATTTT; CDR3aa: CASSPSSRRGTDTQYF
abundance: -; d_gene: TRBD2; v_gene: TRBV2; j_gene: TRBJ2-2; CDR3nt: TGTGCCAGAGGCGGGGGAAACGGGGAGCTGTTTTTT; CDR3aa: CARGGGNGELFF
abundance: -; d_gene: -; v_gene: TRBV24-1; j_gene: TRBJ2-7; CDR3nt: TGTGCCACCAGTGATCGTGGGACGGGAACCTACGAGCAGTACTTC; CDR3aa: CATSDRGTGTYEQYF
abundance: many; d_gene: TRBD2; v_gene: TRBV7-2; j_gene: TRBJ2-2; CDR3nt: TGTGCCAGCAGCTTAGAGGGACTAAACACCGGGGAGCTGTTTTTT; CDR3aa: CASSLEGLNTGELFF
abundance: few; d_gene: -; v_gene: TRBV7-9; j_gene: TRBJ2-1; CDR3nt: TGTGCCAGCAGCTTAGGTGGGGGAAAGGGGACCAATGAGCAGTTCTTC; CDR3aa: CASSLGGGKGTNEQFF
abundance: many; d_gene: -; v_gene: TRBV28; j_gene: TRBJ2-3; CDR3nt: TGTGCCAGCAGTACCCGTGGGGGGCAAGCTGGGAATACGCAGTATTTT; CDR3aa: CASSTRGGQAGNTQYF
abundance: few; d_gene: TRBD2; v_gene: TRBV28; j_gene: TRBJ2-7; CDR3nt: TGTGCCGTCCGACGGGGGGGCGGGAGTTCCTACGAGCAGTACTTC; CDR3aa: CAVRRGGGSSYEQYF
abundance: few; d_gene: TRBD1; v_gene: TRBV13; j_gene: TRBJ2-5; CDR3nt: TGTGCCAGCAGCCGGGGACAGGAGGTGGAGACCCAGTACTTC; CDR3aa: CASSRGQEVETQYF
abundance: once; d_gene: -; v_gene: TRBV19; j_gene: TRBJ1-5; CDR3nt: TGTGCCAGTAGTATGCCCTATGGGAGGACTCAGCCCCAGCATTTT; CDR3aa: CASSMPYGRTQPQHF
abundance: many; d_gene: -; v_gene: TRBV18; j_gene: TRBJ1-5; CDR3nt: TGTGCCAGCTCACCCCAAGGTGATCAGCCCCAGCATTTT; CDR3aa: CASSPQGDQPQHF
abundance: -; d_gene: -; v_gene: TRBV4-2; j_gene: TRBJ2-7; CDR3nt: TGTGCCAGCAGCCATGACAACTACGAGCAGTACTTC; CDR3aa: CASSHDNYEQYF
abundance: -; d_gene: -; v_gene: TRBV4-1; j_gene: TRBJ2-7; CDR3nt: TGCGCCAGCAGCCAAGAAGAGACCTCCTACGAGCAGTACTTC; CDR3aa: CASSQEETSYEQYF
abundance: many; d_gene: TRBD1; v_gene: TRBV7-2; j_gene: TRBJ2-7; CDR3nt: TGTGCCAGCAGCCCGGGACAGGGGGCTTACGAGCAGTACTTC; CDR3aa: CASSPGQGAYEQYF
abundance: -; d_gene: -; v_gene: TRBV14; j_gene: TRBJ1-2; CDR3nt: TGTGCCAGCAGCCAAACTACAGGGATTAACTATGGCTACACCTTC; CDR3aa: CASSQTTGINYGYTF
abundance: -; d_gene: -; v_gene: TRBV18; j_gene: TRBJ1-1; CDR3nt: TGTGCCAGCTCAGACCAGGTCGGGGTACAGGGCACTGAAGCTTTCTTT; CDR3aa: CASSDQVGVQGTEAFF
abundance: many; d_gene: -; v_gene: TRBV20-1; j_gene: TRBJ2-5; CDR3nt: TGCAGTGCTAGAGAGGGAGGCCCATCTAAAGAGACCCAGTACTTC; CDR3aa: CSAREGGPSKETQYF
abundance: -; d_gene: TRBD2; v_gene: TRBV18; j_gene: TRBJ2-5; CDR3nt: TGTGCCAGCTCACCACCGACCACTAGCGGGAAGGGAGAGACCCAGTACTTC; CDR3aa: CASSPPTTSGKGETQYF
abundance: -; d_gene: TRBD2; v_gene: TRBV27; j_gene: TRBJ2-1; CDR3nt: TGTGCCAGCAGTTTATTGGCGGGAGGGAACAGTGAGCAGTTCTTC; CDR3aa: CASSLLAGGNSEQFF
abundance: few; d_gene: TRBD2; v_gene: TRBV7-2; j_gene: TRBJ2-5; CDR3nt: TGTGCCAGCAGCTTAAATCGTGGGCTAGCGGTGTACCAAGAGACCCAGTACTTC; CDR3aa: CASSLNRGLAVYQETQYF
abundance: few; d_gene: -; v_gene: TRBV5-8; j_gene: TRBJ2-1; CDR3nt: TGTGCCAGCAGCGCCCCGAGTTCAGGGGAGGTCAACAATGAGCAGTTCTTC; CDR3aa: CASSAPSSGEVNNEQFF
abundance: -; d_gene: TRBD1; v_gene: TRBV19; j_gene: TRBJ2-2; CDR3nt: TGTGCCAGTAGTATCACCTCCGGGACAGGGGGAACCGGGGAGCTGTTTTTT; CDR3aa: CASSITSGTGGTGELFF
abundance: many; d_gene: TRBD2; v_gene: TRBV11-2; j_gene: TRBJ2-1; CDR3nt: TGTGCCAGCAGCCAACTAGCGGGAGAGACGTCCTACAATGAGCAGTTCTTC; CDR3aa: CASSQLAGETSYNEQFF
abundance: many; d_gene: TRBD2; v_gene: TRBV18; j_gene: TRBJ2-5; CDR3nt: TGTGCCAGCTCACCACCAGGACTAGCACAAGAGACCCAGTACTTC; CDR3aa: CASSPPGLAQETQYF
abundance: -; d_gene: TRBD1; v_gene: TRBV6-1; j_gene: TRBJ1-6; CDR3nt: TGTGCCAGCAGGAGGACAGGGGGCTCTAAAAATTCACCCCTCCACTTT; CDR3aa: CASRRTGGSKNSPLHF
abundance: -; d_gene: -; v_gene: TRBV28; j_gene: TRBJ2-2; CDR3nt: TGTGCCAGCAGTTTATTTGGGGAGCTGTTTTTT; CDR3aa: CASSLFGELFF
abundance: -; d_gene: -; v_gene: TRBV6-1; j_gene: TRBJ2-5; CDR3nt: TGTGCCAGCAGTTCTTGGGCCCAAGAGACCCAGTACTTC; CDR3aa: CASSSWAQETQYF
abundance: few; d_gene: -; v_gene: TRBV6-2/TRBV6-3; j_gene: TRBJ2-7; CDR3nt: TGTGCCAGCAGCCAACAAGCCTACGAGCAGTACTTC; CDR3aa: CASSQQAYEQYF